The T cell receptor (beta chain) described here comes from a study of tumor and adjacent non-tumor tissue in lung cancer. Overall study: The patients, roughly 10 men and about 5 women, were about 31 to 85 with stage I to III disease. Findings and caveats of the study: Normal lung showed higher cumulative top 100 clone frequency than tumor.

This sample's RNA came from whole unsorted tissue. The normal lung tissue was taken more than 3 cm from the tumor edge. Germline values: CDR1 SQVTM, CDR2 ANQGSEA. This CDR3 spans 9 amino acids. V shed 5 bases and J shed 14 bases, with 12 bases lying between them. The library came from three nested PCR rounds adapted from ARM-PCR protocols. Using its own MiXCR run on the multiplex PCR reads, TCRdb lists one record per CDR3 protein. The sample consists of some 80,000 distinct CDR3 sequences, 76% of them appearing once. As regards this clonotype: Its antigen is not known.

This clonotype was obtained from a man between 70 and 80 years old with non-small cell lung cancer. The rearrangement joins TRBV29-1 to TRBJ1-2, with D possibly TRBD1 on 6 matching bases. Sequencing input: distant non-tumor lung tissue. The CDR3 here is CSVWTERTF. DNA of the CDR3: TGCAGCGTTTGGACAGAGCGTACCTTC.